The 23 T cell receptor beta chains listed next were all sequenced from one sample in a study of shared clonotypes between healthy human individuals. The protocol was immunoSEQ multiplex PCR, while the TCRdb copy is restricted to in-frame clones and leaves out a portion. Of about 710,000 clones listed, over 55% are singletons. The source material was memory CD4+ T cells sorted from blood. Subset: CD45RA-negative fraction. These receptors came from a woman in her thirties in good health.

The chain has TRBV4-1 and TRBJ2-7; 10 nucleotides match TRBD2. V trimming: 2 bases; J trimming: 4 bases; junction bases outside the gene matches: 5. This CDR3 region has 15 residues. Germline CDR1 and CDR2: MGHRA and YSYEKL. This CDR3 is CASSQMTSGLYEQYF. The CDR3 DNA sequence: TGCGCCAGCAGCCAAATGACTAGCGGGCTATACGAGCAGTACTTC.

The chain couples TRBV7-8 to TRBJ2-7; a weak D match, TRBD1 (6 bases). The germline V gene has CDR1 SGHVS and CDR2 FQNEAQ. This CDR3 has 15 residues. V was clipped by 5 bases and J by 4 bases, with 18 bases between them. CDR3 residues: CASSTQPDRTYEQYF. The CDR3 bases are TGTGCCAGCAGCACCCAGCCTGACAGGACTTACGAGCAGTACTTC.

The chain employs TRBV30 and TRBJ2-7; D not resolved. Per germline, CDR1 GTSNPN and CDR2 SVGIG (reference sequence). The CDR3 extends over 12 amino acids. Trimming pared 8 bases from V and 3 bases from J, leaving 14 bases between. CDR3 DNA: TGTGCCATGACGGACGTGATCTACGAGCAGTACTTC. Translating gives CAMTDVIYEQYF.

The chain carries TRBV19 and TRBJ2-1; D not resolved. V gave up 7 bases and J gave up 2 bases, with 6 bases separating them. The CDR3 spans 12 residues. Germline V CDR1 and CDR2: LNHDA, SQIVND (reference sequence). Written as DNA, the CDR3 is TGTGCCAGTAACGGTCCCTACAATGAGCAGTTCTTC. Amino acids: CASNGPYNEQFF.

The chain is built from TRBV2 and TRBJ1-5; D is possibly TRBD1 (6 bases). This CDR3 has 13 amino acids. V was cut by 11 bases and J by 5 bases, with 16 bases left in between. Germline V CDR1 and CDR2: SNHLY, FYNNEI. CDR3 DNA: TGTGCCGGCCGACAGGAAGTGGATCAGCCCCAGCATTTT. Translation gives CAGRQEVDQPQHF. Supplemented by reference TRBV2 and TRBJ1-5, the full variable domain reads EPEVTQTPSHQVTQMGQEVILRCVPISNHLYFYWYRQILGQKVEFLVSFYNNEISEKSEIFDDQFSVERPDGSNFTLKIRSTKLEDSAMYFCAGRQEVDQPQHFGDGTRLSIL.

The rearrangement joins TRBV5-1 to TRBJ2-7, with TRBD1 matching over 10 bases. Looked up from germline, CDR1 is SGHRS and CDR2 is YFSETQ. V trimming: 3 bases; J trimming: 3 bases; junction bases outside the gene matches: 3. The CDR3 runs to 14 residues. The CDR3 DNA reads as TGCGCCAGCAGCTCCCGGGACAGGGGCTACGAGCAGTACTTC. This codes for CASSSRDRGYEQYF.

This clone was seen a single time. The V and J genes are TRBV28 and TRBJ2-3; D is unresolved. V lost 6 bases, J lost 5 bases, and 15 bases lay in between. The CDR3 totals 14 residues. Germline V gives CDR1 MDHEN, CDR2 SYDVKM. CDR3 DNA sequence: TGTGCCAGCAGGCCAGCTTCTTCGGGAGATACGCAGTATTTT. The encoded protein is CASRPASSGDTQYF.

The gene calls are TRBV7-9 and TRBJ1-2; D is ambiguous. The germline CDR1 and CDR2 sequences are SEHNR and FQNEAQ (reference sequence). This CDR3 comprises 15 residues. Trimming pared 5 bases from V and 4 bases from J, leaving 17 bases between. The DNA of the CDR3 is TGTGCCAGCAGCGCAAACCATGGAAAGACCTATGGCTACACCTTC. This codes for CASSANHGKTYGYTF.

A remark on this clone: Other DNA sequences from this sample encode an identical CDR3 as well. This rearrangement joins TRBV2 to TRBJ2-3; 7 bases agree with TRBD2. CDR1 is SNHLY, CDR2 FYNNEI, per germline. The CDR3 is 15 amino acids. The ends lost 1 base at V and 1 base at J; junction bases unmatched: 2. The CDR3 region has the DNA TGTGCCAGCAGTGAAGGTCTAGCGGGCACAGATACGCAGTATTTT. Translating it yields CASSEGLAGTDTQYF.

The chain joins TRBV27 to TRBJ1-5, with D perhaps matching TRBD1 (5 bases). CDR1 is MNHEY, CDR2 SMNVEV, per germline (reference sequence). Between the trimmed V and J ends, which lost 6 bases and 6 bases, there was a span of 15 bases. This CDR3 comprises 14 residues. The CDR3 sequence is CASSPRDLRQPQHF. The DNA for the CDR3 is TGTGCCAGCAGCCCGAGGGACTTACGTCAGCCCCAGCATTTT.

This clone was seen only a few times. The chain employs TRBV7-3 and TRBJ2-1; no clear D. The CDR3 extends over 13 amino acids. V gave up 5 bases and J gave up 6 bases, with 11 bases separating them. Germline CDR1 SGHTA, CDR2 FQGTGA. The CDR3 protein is CASSHYTINEQFF. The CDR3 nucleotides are TGTGCCAGCAGCCACTACACAATCAATGAGCAGTTCTTC.

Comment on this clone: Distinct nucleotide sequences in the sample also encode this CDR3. CDR3 DNA sequence: TGCGCCAGCAGCCTAGGGGGGATTGGCAATCAGCCCCAGCATTTT. This codes for CASSLGGIGNQPQHF. The rearrangement uses TRBV5-1 and TRBJ1-5; D is possibly TRBD1 (6 bases). Germline V gene sequence: CDR1 SGHRS, CDR2 YFSETQ. V lost 4 bases, J lost 2 bases, and 13 bases lay in between. The CDR3 is 15 residues long. The entire variable domain, with the rest obtained from reference TRBV5-1 and TRBJ1-5, is as follows: KAGVTQTPRYLIKTRGQQVTLSCSPISGHRSVSWYQQTPGQGLQFLFEYFSETQRNKGNFPGRFSGRQFSNSRSEMNVSTLELGDSALYLCASSLGGIGNQPQHFGDGTRLSIL.

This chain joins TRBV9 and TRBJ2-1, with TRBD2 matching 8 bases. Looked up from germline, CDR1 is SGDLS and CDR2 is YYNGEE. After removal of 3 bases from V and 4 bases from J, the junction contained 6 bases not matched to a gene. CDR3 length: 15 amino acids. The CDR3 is CASSEGLAPYNEQFF. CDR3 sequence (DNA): TGTGCCAGCAGCGAAGGACTAGCCCCATACAATGAGCAGTTCTTC.

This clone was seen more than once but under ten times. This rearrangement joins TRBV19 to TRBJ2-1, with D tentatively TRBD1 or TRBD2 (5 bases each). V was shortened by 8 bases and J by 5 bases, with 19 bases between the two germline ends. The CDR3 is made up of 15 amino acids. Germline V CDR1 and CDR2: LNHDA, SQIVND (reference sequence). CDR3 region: CASPGYGTGNNEQFF. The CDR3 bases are TGTGCCAGTCCCGGTTATGGGACGGGAAACAATGAGCAGTTCTTC.

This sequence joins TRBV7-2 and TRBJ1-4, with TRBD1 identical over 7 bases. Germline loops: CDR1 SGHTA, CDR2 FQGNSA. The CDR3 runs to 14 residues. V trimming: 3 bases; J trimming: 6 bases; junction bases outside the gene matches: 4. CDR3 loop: CASSFRQGDEKLFF. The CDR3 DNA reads TGTGCCAGCAGCTTTAGACAGGGCGATGAAAAACTGTTTTTT.

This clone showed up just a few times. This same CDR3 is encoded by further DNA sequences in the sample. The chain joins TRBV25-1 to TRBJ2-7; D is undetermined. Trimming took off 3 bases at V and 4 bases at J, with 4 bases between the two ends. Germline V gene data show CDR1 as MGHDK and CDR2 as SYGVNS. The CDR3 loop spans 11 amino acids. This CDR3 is CASSEGYEQYF. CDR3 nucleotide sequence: TGTGCCAGCAGTGAGGGGTACGAGCAGTACTTC.

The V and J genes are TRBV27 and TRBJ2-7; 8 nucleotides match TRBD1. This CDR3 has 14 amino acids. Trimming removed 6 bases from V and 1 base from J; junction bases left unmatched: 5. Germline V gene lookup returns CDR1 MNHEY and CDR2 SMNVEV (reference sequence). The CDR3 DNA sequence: TGTGCCAGCAGGAGACAGGGGACTTCCTACGAGCAGTACTTC. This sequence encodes CASRRQGTSYEQYF.

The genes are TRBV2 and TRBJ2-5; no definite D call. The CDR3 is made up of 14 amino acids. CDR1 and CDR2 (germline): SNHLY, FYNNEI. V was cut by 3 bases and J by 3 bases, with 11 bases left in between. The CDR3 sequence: CASSEVPEKETQYF. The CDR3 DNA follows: TGTGCCAGCAGTGAGGTTCCCGAGAAAGAGACCCAGTACTTC.

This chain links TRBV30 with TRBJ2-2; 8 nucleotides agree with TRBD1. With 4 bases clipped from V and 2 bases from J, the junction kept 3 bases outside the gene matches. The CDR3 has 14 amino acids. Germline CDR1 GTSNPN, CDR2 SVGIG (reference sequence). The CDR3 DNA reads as TGTGCCTGGAAACAGGGGGATAACACCGGGGAGCTGTTTTTT. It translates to CAWKQGDNTGELFF.

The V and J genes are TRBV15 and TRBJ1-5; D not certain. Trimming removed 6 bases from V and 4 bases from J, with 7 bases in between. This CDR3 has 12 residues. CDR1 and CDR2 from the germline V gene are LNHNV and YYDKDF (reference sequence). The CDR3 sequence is CATRGQNQPQHF. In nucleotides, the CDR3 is TGTGCCACCAGAGGTCAGAATCAGCCCCAGCATTTT.

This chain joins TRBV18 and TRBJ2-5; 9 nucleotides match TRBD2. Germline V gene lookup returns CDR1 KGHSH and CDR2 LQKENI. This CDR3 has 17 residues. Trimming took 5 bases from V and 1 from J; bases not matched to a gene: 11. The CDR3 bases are TGTGCCAGCTCAGCTAACGCCGCTAGCGGGATCCAAGAGACCCAGTACTTC. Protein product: CASSANAASGIQETQYF.

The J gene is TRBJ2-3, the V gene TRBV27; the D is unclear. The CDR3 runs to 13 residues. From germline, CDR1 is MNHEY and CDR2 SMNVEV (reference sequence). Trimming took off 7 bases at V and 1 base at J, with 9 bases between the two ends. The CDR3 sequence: CASNRPGTDTQYF. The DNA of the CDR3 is TGTGCCAGCAATCGGCCTGGCACAGATACGCAGTATTTT.

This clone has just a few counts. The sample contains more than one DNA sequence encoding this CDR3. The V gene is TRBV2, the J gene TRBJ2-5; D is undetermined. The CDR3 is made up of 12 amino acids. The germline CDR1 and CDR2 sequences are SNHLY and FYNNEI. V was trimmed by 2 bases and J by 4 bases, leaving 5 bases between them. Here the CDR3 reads CASSERRETQYF. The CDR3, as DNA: TGTGCCAGCAGTGAAAGACGAGAGACCCAGTACTTC.